Given below is one T cell receptor beta chain in context. This sample stems from a study of blood T cell repertoires in COVID-19. CDR3 size: 16 residues. CDR1 and CDR2 from the germline V gene are SGDLS and YYNGEE. J gave up 4 bases and V 5 bases, and 11 bases lay outside the gene matches. In the original processing: Cell counts per sample came from amplifying reference gene primers. Profiling relied on immunoSEQ multiplex PCR, and the TCRdb table lists in-frame clones only, not all of them. D and trimming come from the DNA, and the V and J calls and clone size come from that table. The sample records 250,000 to 300,000 clones, 88% being singletons.

Source material: PBMCs or T cells enriched from blood (not recorded which). The source is a woman aged 25 to 39 who had recovered from COVID-19. The rearrangement joins TRBV9 to TRBJ2-2, with TRBD1 identical over 7 bases. The CDR3 region is CASSDNRGISTGELFF. The CDR3 DNA is TGTGCCAGCAGTGACAACAGGGGAATCAGCACCGGGGAGCTGTTTTTT.